The 26 T cell receptor beta chains listed next were all sequenced from one sample in a study of identical twins. TCRdb processed the 5' RACE reads anew with MiXCR; each CDR3 protein has one entry. This repertoire shows about 730,000 distinct CDR3 sequences, less than 25% found once; its top ten account for more than 4%. This same sample was also part of a study on T cells expressing NK-cell markers.

The sequencing sample was made of PBMCs. These TCRs come from a woman aged 18-30 years in good health.

This clonotype was observed a handful of times. The gene calls are TRBV12-5 and TRBJ2-5; TRBD2 agrees at 7 bases. The CDR3 is made up of 15 amino acids. With 5 bases clipped from V and 5 bases from J, the junction kept 11 bases outside the gene matches. The germline V gene encodes CDR1 LGHNT and CDR2 FRNRAP. The CDR3 DNA reads TGTGCTAGTGGTCCCGGACTAGTCGTCTGGGAGACCCAGTACTTC. Translated: CASGPGLVVWETQYF.

V gene TRBV30 combines with J gene TRBJ1-2; D gene ambiguous. Trimming removed 6 bases at V and 7 bases at J, with 9 bases between. Germline V CDR1 and CDR2: GTSNPN, SVGIG (reference sequence). The CDR3 runs to 10 residues. The CDR3 DNA follows: TGTGCCTGCTATTTAGGTGGCTACACCTTC. Its translation: CACYLGGYTF.

This clonotype was seen a few times. V gene TRBV27 combines with J gene TRBJ2-1; 8 bases line up with TRBD2. Unmatched junction bases numbered 6, after V lost 8 bases and J lost 3 bases. The germline V gene has CDR1 MNHEY and CDR2 SMNVEV (reference sequence). This CDR3 is 14 amino acids long. The CDR3 sequence is CASVAGGLYNEQFF. CDR3 DNA: TGTGCCAGCGTCGCGGGGGGACTCTACAATGAGCAGTTCTTC.

The V call is TRBV11-3, the J call TRBJ2-5; TRBD2 matches 10 bases. This CDR3 region has 16 residues. J was trimmed by 5 bases and V by 1 base; bases with no gene match: 7. Germline-derived CDR1 and CDR2 are SGHNT and YENEEA. The CDR3 coding sequence is TGTGCCAGCAGCTTAGGAGGTCTAGCGGGGGAGGAGACCCAGTACTTC. It is translated as CASSLGGLAGEETQYF. Based on the CDR3 plus reference TRBV11-3 and TRBJ2-5, the full variable domain is EAGVVQSPRYKIIEKKQPVAFWCNPISGHNTLYWYLQNLGQGPELLIRYENEEAVDDSQLPKDRFSAERLKGVDSTLKIQPAELGDSAVYLCASSLGGLAGEETQYFGPGTRLLVL.

This clonotype was seen a few times. The chain couples TRBV20-1 to TRBJ1-1; 9 bases are a match to TRBD1. V lost 5 bases and J lost 7; bases outside the gene matches: 8. The CDR3 is 13 amino acids. Germline-derived CDR1 and CDR2 are DFQATT and SNEGSKA (reference sequence). CDR3 DNA: TGCAGTGCTCGAGGACAGGGGTGGGGTGAAGCTTTCTTT. This translates into CSARGQGWGEAFF.

The rearrangement links TRBV7-2 to TRBJ1-1; no firm D call. The CDR3 runs 13 residues. V dropped 1 base and J dropped 5 bases, with 8 bases sitting between them. CDR1 is SGHTA, CDR2 FQGNSA, per germline. The CDR3 region has the DNA TGTGCCAGCAGCTTAGTCGGTAGTACTGAAGCTTTCTTT. As protein: CASSLVGSTEAFF.

The chain carries TRBV12-3 or TRBV12-4 and TRBJ1-6; D is undetermined. The CDR3 covers 15 residues. V dropped 4 bases and J dropped 9 bases, with 16 bases sitting between them. The CDR3 loop reads CASSSGLGGPSPLHF. DNA of the CDR3: TGTGCCAGCAGTTCGGGTCTTGGAGGGCCTTCACCCCTCCACTTT.

The sample holds a few counts of this clonotype. This sequence joins TRBV4-3 and TRBJ2-2; a possible D gene is TRBD1 (5 bases). The CDR3 sequence is 14 residues long. Trimming cost V 3 bases and J 7 bases, with 12 bases left between them. Germline CDR1 LGHNA, CDR2 YSLEER. The CDR3, as DNA: TGCGCCAGCAGCCATTCAGGGATTCGCGGGGAGCTGTTTTTT. This sequence encodes CASSHSGIRGELFF.

On this clonotype itself: Because it lacks the conserved phenylalanine or tryptophan at the end, this CDR3 is likely a read error. The rearrangement links TRBV29-1 to TRBJ1-2; unclear D gene. The V gene lost 0 bases and the J gene lost 2 bases, with 4 bases spanning the gap. Germline assignment: CDR1 SQVTM and CDR2 ANQGSEA. This CDR3 has 12 amino acids. Written as DNA, the CDR3 is TGCAGCGTTGAAGAAGGGAACTATGGCTACACCTAC. This translates into CSVEEGNYGYTY.

This clonotype was picked up many times. The V and J genes are TRBV5-1 and TRBJ2-1; 7 nucleotides match TRBD1. This CDR3 has 14 residues. Per the germline V gene, CDR1 is SGHRS and CDR2 is YFSETQ. V lost 9 bases, J lost 4 bases, and 10 bases stayed unmatched. CDR3 sequence (DNA): TGCGCCACCAACGGGACAGTCTCGTACAATGAGCAGTTCTTC. Amino acids: CATNGTVSYNEQFF.

The chain recombines TRBV7-2 with TRBJ2-1; D is perhaps TRBD2 (5 bases). The germline V gene encodes CDR1 SGHTA and CDR2 FQGNSA. There are 15 residues in the CDR3. Trimming took 1 base from V and 9 from J, leaving 16 bases between them. The CDR3 DNA sequence: TGTGCCAGCAGCTTAGAGGTAGCGTTCCGGGGTGAGCAGTTCTTC. Encoded protein: CASSLEVAFRGEQFF.

This clonotype turned up a few times. The chain couples TRBV12-3 or TRBV12-4 to TRBJ2-3; D assignment may be TRBD1 or TRBD2 (6 bases each). The CDR3 has 13 residues. Trimming took off 4 bases at V and 6 bases at J, with 11 bases between the two ends. CDR3 DNA: TGTGCCAGCAGTTCCCCGGGGGCGGATACGCAGTATTTT. Translation: CASSSPGADTQYF.

This chain joins TRBV6-1 and TRBJ2-2; D may be TRBD2 (6 bases). CDR1 is MNHNS, CDR2 SASEGT, per germline. This CDR3 comprises 16 residues. The ends were cut back, 7 bases at V and 6 bases at J, with 21 bases in the middle. The CDR3, as DNA: TGTGCCAGCACCCGACAAAGGACTACAAGCCCCGGGGAGCTGTTTTTT. As protein: CASTRQRTTSPGELFF.

The gene calls are TRBV4-2 and TRBJ1-5; weak D call: TRBD1 (5 bases). The CDR3 covers 13 residues. CDR1 and CDR2 from the germline V gene are LGHNA and YNFKEQ. V lost 9 bases and J 3 bases, leaving 12 bases between the germline ends. The CDR3 DNA sequence: TGTGCCAGTAAGGGGACCGACAATCAGCCCCAGCATTTT. This encodes CASKGTDNQPQHF.

The chain combines TRBV11-1 with TRBJ2-1; TRBD2 is a possible D gene (5 bases). CDR3 length: 18 residues. Trimming took off 5 bases at V and 0 bases at J, with 20 bases between the two ends. In germline, CDR1 is SGHAT, CDR2 FQDESV (reference sequence). This CDR3 is CASSRPPPDSSSYNEQFF. The CDR3 DNA reads TGTGCCAGCAGCCGCCCTCCGCCGGACTCCAGCTCCTACAATGAGCAGTTCTTC.

The sample holds a few counts of this clonotype. This chain joins TRBV29-1 and TRBJ1-1; D not certain. Trimming took 6 bases from V and 5 from J, leaving 7 bases between them. This CDR3 comprises 10 residues. Germline V gene data show CDR1 as SQVTM and CDR2 as ANQGSEA. Written as DNA, the CDR3 is TGCAGCGTCAGAGCTACTGAAGCTTTCTTT. It encodes CSVRATEAFF.

Only a few counts were recorded for this clonotype. In DNA form, the CDR3 reads TGCGCCAGCAGCTTGGCCCAGCTGGGAGGGGCCAACGTCCTGACTTTC. Protein product: CASSLAQLGGANVLTF. V gene TRBV5-1 combines with J gene TRBJ2-6; no firm D call. Trimming shortened V by 0 bases and J by 4 bases, and 11 bases separated the two germline ends. Germline V gene data show CDR1 as SGHRS and CDR2 as YFSETQ. CDR3 length equals 16 residues.

This clonotype appeared many times. At one of its ends the junction is not consistent with the germline gene, which may arise from a read error. The chain uses TRBV29-1 and TRBJ1-1; a weak D match, TRBD1 (6 bases). Germline V gene data show CDR1 as SQVTM and CDR2 as ANQGSEA. This CDR3 has 13 amino acids. The CDR3 loop reads CSAENREVTEAFF. The CDR3 region has the DNA TGCAGCGCTGAAAACAGGGAGGTCACTGAAGCTTTCTTT.

This clonotype has a count of ten or more. The J gene is TRBJ1-4, the V gene TRBV10-3; D is unresolved. Germline CDR1 reads ENHRY; CDR2 reads SYGVKD. V lost 0 bases, J lost 7 bases, and 6 bases lay in between. The CDR3 totals 13 residues. In DNA, the CDR3 is TGTGCCATCAGTGAGTCTATCGGTGAAAAACTGTTTTTT. Residues: CAISESIGEKLFF.

This clonotype has only a few counts. The J gene is TRBJ2-5, the V gene TRBV3-1, with 7 bases fitting TRBD2. This CDR3 spans 15 amino acids. Germline V gives CDR1 LGHDT, CDR2 YNNKEL (reference sequence). V was clipped by 3 bases and J by 5 bases; unmatched bases: 9. As DNA, the CDR3 is TGTGCCAGCAGCCAGGCACAGGCGGGGGACGAGACCCAGTACTTC. This codes for CASSQAQAGDETQYF.

This clonotype was observed a few times. The V and J genes are TRBV6-4 and TRBJ1-1; maybe TRBD1 (5 bases). Germline loops: CDR1 MRHNA, CDR2 SNTAGT. The V and J ends lost 6 bases and 6 bases respectively, with 17 bases between them. The CDR3 sequence is 14 residues long. The CDR3 DNA is TGTGCCAGCAGCCAGACGTGGGGGACGGCTGAAGCTTTCTTT. It is translated as CASSQTWGTAEAFF.

The chain links TRBV29-1 to TRBJ1-1, with 7 nucleotides matching TRBD1. The CDR3 spans 12 residues. The germline V gene has CDR1 SQVTM and CDR2 ANQGSEA. The J segment lost 7 bases and the V segment lost 7 bases, leaving 9 bases of the junction unmatched. CDR3 loop: CSGFTGDGEAFF. The DNA for the CDR3 is TGCAGCGGCTTCACAGGGGATGGTGAAGCTTTCTTT.

This clonotype has a handful of counts. The genes are TRBV10-3 and TRBJ1-1, with 8 bases fitting TRBD1. Trimming took 6 bases from V and 0 from J; bases not matched to a gene: 9. The CDR3 totals 16 residues. Looked up from germline, CDR1 is ENHRY and CDR2 is SYGVKD. The CDR3 spells CAIRRDRQGLNTEAFF. The CDR3 DNA is TGTGCCATCAGGAGAGACCGACAGGGGTTGAACACTGAAGCTTTCTTT.

This clonotype was seen a few times. The CDR3 reads CASSYSGQGTHEQYF. For the CDR3, the DNA is TGTGCCAGCAGTTATTCGGGACAGGGGACCCACGAGCAGTACTTC. The V and J genes are TRBV6-5 and TRBJ2-7; the match to TRBD1 covers 10 bases. The CDR3 extends over 15 amino acids. In germline, CDR1 is MNHEY, CDR2 SVGAGI. V trimming: 3 bases; J trimming: 5 bases; junction bases outside the gene matches: 7.

There are many counts of this clonotype. The J gene is TRBJ2-7, the V gene TRBV5-1, with 9 positions matching TRBD1. Germline CDR1 SGHRS, CDR2 YFSETQ. This CDR3 spans 14 amino acids. The trim removed 4 bases at V and 3 bases at J, leaving 5 bases unmatched. The CDR3, as DNA: TGCGCCAGCAGCCTACTGGGACAGGGCTACGAGCAGTACTTC. This codes for CASSLLGQGYEQYF.

CDR3 sequence: CAWSVGETQYF. In nucleotides, the CDR3 is TGTGCCTGGAGTGTAGGGGAGACCCAGTACTTC. The J gene is TRBJ2-5, the V gene TRBV30; no reliable D call. Looked up from germline, CDR1 is GTSNPN and CDR2 is SVGIG (reference sequence). The CDR3 runs to 11 residues. Trimming cost V 0 bases and J 5 bases, with 4 bases left between them. Full variable domain (rest looked up from reference TRBV30 and TRBJ2-5): SQTIHQWPATLVQPVGSPLSLECTVEGTSNPNLYWYRQAAGRGLQLLFYSVGIGQISSEVPQNLSASRPQDRQFILSSKKLLLSDSGFYLCAWSVGETQYFGPGTRLLVL.